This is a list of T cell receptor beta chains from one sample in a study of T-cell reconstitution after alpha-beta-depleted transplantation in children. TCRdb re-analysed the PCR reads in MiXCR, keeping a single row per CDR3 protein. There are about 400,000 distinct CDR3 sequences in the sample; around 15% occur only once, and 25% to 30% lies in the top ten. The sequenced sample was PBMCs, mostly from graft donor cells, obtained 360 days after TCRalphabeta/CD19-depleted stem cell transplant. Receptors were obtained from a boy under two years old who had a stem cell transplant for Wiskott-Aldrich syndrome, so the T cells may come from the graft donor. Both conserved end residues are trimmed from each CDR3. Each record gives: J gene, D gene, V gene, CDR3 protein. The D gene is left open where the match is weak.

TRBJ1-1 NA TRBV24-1 ATRQHPNTEAF
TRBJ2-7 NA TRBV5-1 ASSFSSLSYEQY
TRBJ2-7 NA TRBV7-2 ASSPRWGYEQY
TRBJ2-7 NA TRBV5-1 ASSYRTGLGSYEQY
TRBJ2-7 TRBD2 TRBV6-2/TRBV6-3 ASRGLAGYEQY
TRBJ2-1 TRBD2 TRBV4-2 ASSQVSGGYNEQF
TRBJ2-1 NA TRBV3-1 ASSQDPRGRGANEQF
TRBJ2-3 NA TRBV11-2 ASSTRPNSIGGTDTQY
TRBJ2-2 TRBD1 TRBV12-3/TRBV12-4 ASRPGQGTTGELF
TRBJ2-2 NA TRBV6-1 ASRTVGANTGELF
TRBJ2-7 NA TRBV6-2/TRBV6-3 ASSYSWGATGEQY
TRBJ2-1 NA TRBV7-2 ASSLDTVSLRDEQF
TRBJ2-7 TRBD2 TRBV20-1 SARDWLAGTYEQY
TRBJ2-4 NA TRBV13 ASTVRGTNIQY
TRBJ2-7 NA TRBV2 ASSAGTPYYEQY
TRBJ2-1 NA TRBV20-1 SARIGSSYNEQF
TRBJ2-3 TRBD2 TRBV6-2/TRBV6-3 ASCAGLAGGYTDTQY
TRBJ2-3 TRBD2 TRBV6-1 ASSFGRSGASTDTQY
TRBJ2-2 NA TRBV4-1 ASSQDEASGSGELF
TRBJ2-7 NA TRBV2 ASRPPGTIYEQY
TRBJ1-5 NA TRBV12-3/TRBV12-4 ASSKTGYSNQPQH
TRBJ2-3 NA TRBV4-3 ASSQASRDTDTQY
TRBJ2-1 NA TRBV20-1 SARVRVTSSYNEQF
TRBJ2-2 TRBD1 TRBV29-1 SVRPGTGGAYTGELF
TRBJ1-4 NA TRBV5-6 ASSIHNEKLF
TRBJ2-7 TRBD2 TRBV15 ATASGGSYEQY
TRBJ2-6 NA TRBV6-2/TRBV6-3 ASRSPGGSLVANVLT
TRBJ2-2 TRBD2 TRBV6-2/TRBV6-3 ASSYRLAGGTGELF
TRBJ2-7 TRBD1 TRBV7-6 ASSLEGQNPYEQY
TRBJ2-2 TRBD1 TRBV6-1 ASGGMIRGHTGELF
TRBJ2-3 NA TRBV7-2 ASSLLGWDTQY
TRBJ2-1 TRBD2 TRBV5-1 ASSQGLDNEQF